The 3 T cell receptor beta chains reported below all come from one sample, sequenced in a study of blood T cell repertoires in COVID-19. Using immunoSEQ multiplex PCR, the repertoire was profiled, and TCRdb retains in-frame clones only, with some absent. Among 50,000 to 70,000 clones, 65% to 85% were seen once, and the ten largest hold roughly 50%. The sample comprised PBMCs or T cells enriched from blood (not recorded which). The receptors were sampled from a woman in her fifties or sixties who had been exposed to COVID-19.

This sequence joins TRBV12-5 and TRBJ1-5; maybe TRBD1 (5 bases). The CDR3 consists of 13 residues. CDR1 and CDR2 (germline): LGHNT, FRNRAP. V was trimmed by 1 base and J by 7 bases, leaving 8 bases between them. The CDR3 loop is CASGLGGDQPQHF. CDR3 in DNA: TGTGCTAGTGGTTTGGGGGGGGACCAGCCCCAGCATTTT.

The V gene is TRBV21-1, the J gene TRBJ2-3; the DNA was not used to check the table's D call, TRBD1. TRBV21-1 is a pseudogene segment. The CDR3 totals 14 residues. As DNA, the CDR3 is TGTGCCAGCAGCAAACTGCAGGGGGCCGATACGCAGTATTTT. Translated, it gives CASSKLQGADTQYF.

In DNA form, the CDR3 reads TGTGCCAGCAGTCCCGGGGGGAGGGATAGCAATCAGCCCCAGCATTTT. This translates into CASSPGGRDSNQPQHF. V gene TRBV28 combines with J gene TRBJ1-5; a weak D match, TRBD1 (5 bases). V lost 5 bases to trimming and J lost 0 bases, with 14 bases between them. The length of the CDR3 is 16 residues. Germline V gene data show CDR1 as MDHEN and CDR2 as SYDVKM.